This T cell receptor beta chain is drawn from a study of T-cell reconstitution after alpha-beta-depleted transplantation in children. CDR3 length: 14 amino acids. V dropped 6 bases and J dropped 4; count of bases not matched to a gene: 11. Germline CDR1 is DFQATT and CDR2 is SNEGSKA (reference sequence). Researchers prepared the TCRbeta library using unique molecular identifiers, the study reports. From the PCR reads, TCRdb called clonotypes with MiXCR, one entry per CDR3 protein. Counted here are approximately 270,000 distinct CDR3 sequences, 9.5% to 10% occurring once; the ten biggest clones make up about 9.5%.

V gene TRBV20-1 combines with J gene TRBJ2-7; the match to TRBD2 covers 8 bases. The material was PBMCs from the stem cell graft donor, obtained from the stem cell graft. This TCR was recovered from a human donor who donated a stem cell graft to a child with SCID. The CDR3 DNA reads as TGCAGTGCAAATGGTGGGACTAGTTTATACGAGCAGTACTTC. Amino acids: CSANGGTSLYEQYF.